These 12 T cell receptor beta chains share one sample of origin, sequenced in a study of cytomegalovirus exposure and HLA in healthy donors. This PCR relied on a set of 60 Vbeta primers and 13 Jbeta primers. TCRdb's table, derived via immunoSEQ multiplex PCR, lists solely in-frame clones and lacks some. The profile shows roughly 100,000 clones, approximately 76% of them singletons. The sample taken for sequencing was PBMCs. These receptors were taken from a young woman in good health and CMV-seropositive.

The gene calls are TRBV7-9 and TRBJ2-1; possibly TRBD2 for D (6 bases). The germline CDR1 and CDR2 sequences are SEHNR and FQNEAQ (reference sequence). Between the trimmed V and J ends, which lost 10 bases and 4 bases, there was a span of 26 bases. This CDR3 is built from 17 residues. In DNA, the CDR3 is TGTGCCACCCCAGATTGGGGGGTCGACCCACTGTACAATGAGCAGTTCTTC. It yields the protein CATPDWGVDPLYNEQFF.

The chain joins TRBV7-3 to TRBJ2-2, with D possibly being TRBD2 (5 bases). CDR1 is SGHTA and CDR2 is FQGTGA in the germline V gene. V lost 5 bases and J 1 base, leaving 8 bases between the germline ends. The CDR3 extends over 14 amino acids. CDR3 sequence (DNA): TGTGCCAGCAGCCAAAGCGGGAACACCGGGGAGCTGTTTTTT. Protein product: CASSQSGNTGELFF.

This clone came up a few times. The genes are TRBV14 and TRBJ2-7, with 11 bases identical to TRBD2. The V and J ends lost 2 bases and 3 bases, in that order; junction bases with no gene match: 0. The CDR3 spans 14 residues. Germline CDR1 SGHDN, CDR2 FVKESK. CDR3 nucleotides: TGTGCCAGCAGCCAAACTAGCGGGAGCTACGAGCAGTACTTC. This translates into CASSQTSGSYEQYF. The whole variable domain, filled in from reference TRBV14 and TRBJ2-7, reads EAGVTQFPSHSVIEKGQTVTLRCDPISGHDNLYWYRRVMGKEIKFLLHFVKESKQDESGMPNNRFLAERTGGTYSTLKVQPAELEDSGVYFCASSQTSGSYEQYFGPGTRLTVT.

CDR3 sequence (DNA): TGTGCCAGCAGCTTAGGGACATCGAGCTCCTACGAGCAGTACTTC. It codes for CASSLGTSSSYEQYF. The chain couples TRBV7-6 to TRBJ2-7; perhaps TRBD1 as D (5 bases). V was pared by 1 base and J by 0 bases, with 10 bases between. CDR1 SGHVS and CDR2 FNYEAQ come from the germline V gene. The length of the CDR3 is 15 residues.

This chain joins TRBV30 and TRBJ1-1; TRBD1 is a possible D gene (5 bases). The CDR3 runs to 13 residues. Germline lookup yields CDR1 GTSNPN and CDR2 SVGIG (reference sequence). V was pared by 3 bases and J by 1 base, with 9 bases between. Here the CDR3 reads CAWREGPNTEAFF. CDR3 DNA sequence: TGTGCCTGGAGGGAGGGGCCGAACACTGAAGCTTTCTTT.

This clone was detected once. The chain joins TRBV7-8 to TRBJ2-1; 9 bases line up with TRBD2. The V and J ends lost 1 base and 8 bases, in that order; junction bases with no gene match: 6. The germline CDR1 and CDR2 sequences are SGHVS and FQNEAQ. This CDR3 comprises 15 residues. CDR3 amino acids: CASSLVLAGIYEQFF. The CDR3 DNA follows: TGTGCCAGCAGCTTAGTACTAGCGGGTATCTATGAGCAGTTCTTC.

This clone was observed a few times. This chain connects TRBV7-8 to TRBJ2-3; D is uncertain. Germline-derived CDR1 and CDR2 are SGHVS and FQNEAQ. With 3 bases removed from V and 2 bases from J, the gap between germline ends came to 9 bases. The length of the CDR3 is 14 residues. The CDR3 bases are TGTGCCAGCAGCTTGGCCGTGTCCACAGATACGCAGTATTTT. This codes for CASSLAVSTDTQYF.

The chain is built from TRBV5-6 and TRBJ2-3; a weak D match, TRBD2 (6 bases). Trimming pared 3 bases from V and 2 bases from J, leaving 13 bases between. The CDR3 runs to 15 residues. The germline V gene encodes CDR1 SGHDT and CDR2 YYEEEE. DNA of the CDR3: TGTGCCAGCAGCTCCCTGCGGGACTCCACAGATACGCAGTATTTT. It encodes CASSSLRDSTDTQYF.

The V and J genes are TRBV9 and TRBJ2-5, with a possible D match to TRBD2 (6 bases). Trimming cost V 4 bases and J 2 bases, with 12 bases left between them. CDR3 length equals 14 residues. CDR1 and CDR2 (germline): SGDLS, YYNGEE. The CDR3 nucleotides are TGTGCCAGCAGCCCCCGGGACTTTCAAGAGACCCAGTACTTC. Translating it yields CASSPRDFQETQYF.

V usage is TRBV19 and J usage is TRBJ2-1, with unresolved D. CDR1 is LNHDA, CDR2 SQIVND, per germline (reference sequence). CDR3 length: 12 residues. V lost 5 bases and J 7 bases, leaving 9 bases between the germline ends. The CDR3 DNA is TGTGCCAGTAGTTTCCGGCGGAATGAGCAGTTCTTC. Translation: CASSFRRNEQFF.

There are a few counts of this clone. The CDR3 DNA sequence: TGCACCAGCAGCCACGAAGGAGGTACCTACAATGAGCAGTTCTTC. The encoded protein is CTSSHEGGTYNEQFF. This sequence joins TRBV1 and TRBJ2-1; TRBD2 was called by the table and not checked on the DNA. TRBV1 is a pseudogene segment. The CDR3 loop spans 15 amino acids.

The V call is TRBV2, the J call TRBJ1-3; a possible D gene is TRBD1 (6 bases). Per the germline V gene, CDR1 is SNHLY and CDR2 is FYNNEI. Trimming took 8 bases from V and 0 from J, leaving 14 bases between them. The CDR3 consists of 15 residues. The CDR3 region is CASGSQGVSGNTIYF. Here the CDR3 DNA reads TGTGCCAGCGGTTCACAGGGTGTCTCTGGAAACACCATATATTTT.